These 6 T cell receptor beta chains were all obtained from the same sample, sequenced in a study of cytomegalovirus exposure and HLA in healthy donors. Researchers ran the PCR with 60 Vbeta and 13 Jbeta primers. Sequencing was performed with immunoSEQ multiplex PCR; in TCRdb, only in-frame clones are kept and a portion is missing. In the table there are some 190,000 clones, more than 75% of which are singletons. Sequencing input: PBMCs. Receptors were obtained from a woman aged 18 to 35 in good health and CMV-seronegative.

This chain joins TRBV4-1 and TRBJ2-1; 8 bases are shared with TRBD2. The CDR3 covers 16 residues. The trim removed 0 bases at V and 6 bases at J, leaving 7 bases unmatched. Germline CDR1 MGHRA, CDR2 YSYEKL. CDR3 sequence: CASSQEELADSNEQFF. The CDR3 coding sequence is TGCGCCAGCAGCCAAGAGGAACTAGCGGACAGCAATGAGCAGTTCTTC.

The chain joins TRBV5-5 to TRBJ1-5; D is unclear. Germline loops: CDR1 SGHKS, CDR2 YYEKEE (reference sequence). The CDR3 extends over 15 amino acids. The ends were cut back, 3 bases at V and 0 bases at J, with 10 bases in the middle. The CDR3 DNA sequence: TGTGCCAGCAGCTGGTGGGAGAATAGCAATCAGCCCCAGCATTTT. Its translation: CASSWWENSNQPQHF.

The rearrangement uses TRBV5-3 and TRBJ1-5; D might be TRBD1 (5 bases). TRBV5-3 is sorted into the ORF group, with uncertain function. CDR3 length: 14 amino acids. Deletions cut 2 bases from V and 6 bases from J, with 12 bases between. CDR3 sequence: CARSFSRGGQPQHF. Written as DNA, the CDR3 is TGTGCCAGAAGCTTTAGTAGGGGAGGTCAGCCCCAGCATTTT.

For the CDR3, the DNA is TGTGCCAGCAGCTTCCGCGGGGTCACAATCACAGATACGCAGTATTTT. Residues: CASSFRGVTITDTQYF. This chain connects TRBV11-3 to TRBJ2-3; possible D gene TRBD2, 6 bases. Germline V gene sequence: CDR1 SGHNT, CDR2 YENEEA. The CDR3 length is 16 residues. Between the trimmed V and J ends, which lost 3 bases and 2 bases, there was a span of 15 bases.

The chain is built from TRBV4-1 and TRBJ1-4; 8 bases are a match to TRBD1. CDR1 and CDR2 from the germline V gene are MGHRA and YSYEKL. V lost 3 bases, J lost 0 bases, and 6 bases stayed unmatched. CDR3 size: 17 residues. CDR3 nucleotide sequence: TGCGCCAGCAGCCATCTGACAGGGGATGCAACTAATGAAAAACTGTTTTTT. Translated, it gives CASSHLTGDATNEKLFF.

The rearrangement uses TRBV19 and TRBJ2-2, with a tentative D call TRBD1 (5 bases). Germline assignment: CDR1 LNHDA and CDR2 SQIVND (reference sequence). The CDR3 sequence is 15 residues long. Trimming stripped 3 bases from V and 4 bases from J, with 12 bases between. CDR3 sequence reads: CASSILQGTTGELFF. The CDR3 DNA sequence: TGTGCCAGTAGTATCTTGCAGGGTACCACCGGGGAGCTGTTTTTT. Filled out from reference TRBV19 and TRBJ2-2, the complete variable domain reads DGGITQSPKYLFRKEGQNVTLSCEQNLNHDAMYWYRQDPGQGLRLIYYSQIVNDFQKGDIAEGYSVSREKKESFPLTVTSAQKNPTAFYLCASSILQGTTGELFFGEGSRLTVL.